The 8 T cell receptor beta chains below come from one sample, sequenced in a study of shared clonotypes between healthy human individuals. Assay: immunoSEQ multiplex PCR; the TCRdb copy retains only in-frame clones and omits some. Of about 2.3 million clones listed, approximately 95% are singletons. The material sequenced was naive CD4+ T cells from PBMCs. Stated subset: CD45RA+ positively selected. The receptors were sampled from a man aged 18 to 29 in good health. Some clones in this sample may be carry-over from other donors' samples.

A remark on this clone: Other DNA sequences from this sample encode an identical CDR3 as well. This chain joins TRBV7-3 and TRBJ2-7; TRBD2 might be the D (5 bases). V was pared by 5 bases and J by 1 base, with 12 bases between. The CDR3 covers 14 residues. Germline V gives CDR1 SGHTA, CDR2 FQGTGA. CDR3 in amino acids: CASSPGRGSYEQYF. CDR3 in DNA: TGTGCCAGCAGCCCCGGCCGGGGTTCCTACGAGCAGTACTTC.

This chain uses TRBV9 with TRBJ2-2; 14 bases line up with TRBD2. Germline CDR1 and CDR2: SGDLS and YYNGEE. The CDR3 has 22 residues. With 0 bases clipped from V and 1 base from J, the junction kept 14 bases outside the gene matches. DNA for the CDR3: TGTGCCAGCAGCGTAGTGAGCTTGCGGGGACTAGCGGGAGTGAAGAACACCGGGGAGCTGTTTTTT. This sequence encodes CASSVVSLRGLAGVKNTGELFF.

Here the CDR3 reads CASAAGSLNEQFF. The CDR3 bases are TGTGCCAGCGCGGCAGGGTCCCTCAATGAGCAGTTCTTC. This chain connects TRBV6-5 to TRBJ2-1, with a tentative D call TRBD1 (5 bases). V shed 8 bases and J shed 6 bases, with 14 bases lying between them. The CDR3 loop spans 13 amino acids. Germline V CDR1 and CDR2: MNHEY, SVGAGI.

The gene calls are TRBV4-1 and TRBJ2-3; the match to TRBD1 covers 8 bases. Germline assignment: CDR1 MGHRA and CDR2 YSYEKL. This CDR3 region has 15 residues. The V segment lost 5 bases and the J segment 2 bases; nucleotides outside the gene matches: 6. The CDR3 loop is CASSADRGPTDTQYF. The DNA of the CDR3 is TGCGCCAGCAGCGCCGACAGGGGCCCCACAGATACGCAGTATTTT.

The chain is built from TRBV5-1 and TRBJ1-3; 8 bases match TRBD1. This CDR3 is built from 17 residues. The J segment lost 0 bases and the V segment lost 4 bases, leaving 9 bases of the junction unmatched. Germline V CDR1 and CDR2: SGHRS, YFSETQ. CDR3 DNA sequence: TGCGCCAGCAGCCAGGGGGCAGGGAGTATCTCTGGAAACACCATATATTTT. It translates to CASSQGAGSISGNTIYF.

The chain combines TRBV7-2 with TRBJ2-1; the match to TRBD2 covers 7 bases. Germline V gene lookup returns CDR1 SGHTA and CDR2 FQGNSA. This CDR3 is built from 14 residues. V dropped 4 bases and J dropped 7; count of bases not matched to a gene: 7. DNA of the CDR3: TGTGCCAGCAGCTACCGGACGGGGGGAAATGAGCAGTTCTTC. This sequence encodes CASSYRTGGNEQFF.

The CDR3 is CASSYAGQTKTEAFF. The CDR3 nucleotides are TGTGCCAGCAGTTACGCGGGACAGACAAAGACTGAAGCTTTCTTT. The chain combines TRBV6-5 with TRBJ1-1, with TRBD1 matching over 7 bases. CDR3 size: 15 residues. V lost 2 bases, J lost 5 bases, and 8 bases stayed unmatched. From germline, CDR1 is MNHEY and CDR2 SVGAGI.

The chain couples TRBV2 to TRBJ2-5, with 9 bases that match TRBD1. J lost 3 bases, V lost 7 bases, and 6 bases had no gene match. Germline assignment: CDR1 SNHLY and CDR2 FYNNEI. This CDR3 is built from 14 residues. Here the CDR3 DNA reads TGTGCCAGCACCTTTGGACAGGGGAAAGAGACCCAGTACTTC. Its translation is CASTFGQGKETQYF.